This TCR beta chain was captured by sequencing in a study of blood T cell repertoires in COVID-19. Whole-study context: The study drew acute and convalescent COVID-19 samples from the United States, Italy and Spain.

The repertoire was sequenced with immunoSEQ multiplex PCR; TCRdb's copy has only in-frame clones and lacks some. The table shows roughly 100,000 clones, with roughly 87% occurring only once. Germline CDR1 GTSNPN, CDR2 SVGIG (reference sequence). The CDR3 loop spans 15 amino acids. V lost 1 base and J 7 bases, leaving 18 bases between the germline ends. Those enrolled in Seattle joined during active infection and were followed longitudinally afterward. The sequence was obtained from a woman aged 45-59 years with COVID-19, enrolled during active disease. The specimen sequenced was peripheral blood. The chain has TRBV30 and TRBJ2-3, with D possibly being TRBD2 (5 bases). CDR3 loop: CAWSAGRGEQNTQYF. CDR3 in DNA: TGTGCCTGGAGTGCCGGTCGGGGTGAACAGAATACGCAGTATTTT.